This T cell receptor beta chain was observed in a study of patients and donors after allogeneic stem cell transplantation. MiXCR, run by TCRdb on the RT-PCR reads, gives a single entry per CDR3 protein. The data hold roughly 940,000 distinct CDR3 sequences, with roughly 18% observed a single time. The V gene end was trimmed by 0 bases and the J gene end by 6 bases; junction bases not matched to a gene: 9. Germline V CDR1 and CDR2: SGHRS, YFSETQ. This CDR3 is 17 amino acids long. The sample taken for sequencing was blood, either unsorted or a sorted T cell fraction (not recorded which). The source of this sequence is a human donor who was either an allogeneic HSCT recipient or a stem cell or donor lymphocyte infusion donor (not recorded which). It is not recorded whose cells these are; they may come from a transplant donor. V usage is TRBV5-1 and J usage is TRBJ2-3; 11 nucleotides agree with TRBD2. The CDR3 DNA reads as TGCGCCAGCAGCTTGGTCACTAGCGGGAGCAGTGCGGATACGCAGTATTTT. Translated: CASSLVTSGSSADTQYF.